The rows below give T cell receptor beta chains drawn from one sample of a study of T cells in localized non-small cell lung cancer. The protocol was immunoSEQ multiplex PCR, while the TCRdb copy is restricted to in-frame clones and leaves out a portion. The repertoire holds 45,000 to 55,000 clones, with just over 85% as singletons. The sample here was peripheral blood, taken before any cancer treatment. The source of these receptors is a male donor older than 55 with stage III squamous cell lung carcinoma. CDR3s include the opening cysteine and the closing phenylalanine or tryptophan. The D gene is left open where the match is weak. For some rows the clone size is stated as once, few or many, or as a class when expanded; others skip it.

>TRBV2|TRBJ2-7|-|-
CASSPPATLREYF
TGTGCCAGCAGCCCCCCCGCAACTCTAAGGGAGTACTTC
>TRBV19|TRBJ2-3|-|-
CASSNFLVATQYF
TGTGCCAGCAGCAATTTTTTAGTCGCTACGCAGTATTTT
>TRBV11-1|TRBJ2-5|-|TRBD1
CASSLDRGGETQYF
TGTGCCAGCAGCCTCGACAGGGGTGGAGAGACCCAGTACTTC
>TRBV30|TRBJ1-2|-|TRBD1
CAWSHTGVGVYGYTF
TGTGCCTGGAGTCATACAGGGGTGGGGGTCTATGGCTACACCTTC
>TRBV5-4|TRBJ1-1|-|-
CASSLGQAQAFF
TGTGCCAGCAGCTTGGGACAGGCTCAAGCTTTCTTT
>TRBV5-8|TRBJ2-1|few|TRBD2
CASSPDLLAGGGNEQFF
TGTGCCAGCAGCCCGGACCTACTAGCGGGAGGGGGAAATGAGCAGTTCTTC
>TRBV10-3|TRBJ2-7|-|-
CAISESLGPPSGGYF
TGTGCCATCAGTGAGTCTTTGGGACCACCCAGTGGAGGGTACTTC
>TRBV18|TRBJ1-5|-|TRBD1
CASSYVAGGFNQPQHF
TGTGCCAGCTCCTATGTAGCAGGGGGATTCAATCAGCCCCAGCATTTT
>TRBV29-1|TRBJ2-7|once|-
CSVNILLHFPPYEQYF
TGCAGCGTTAACATATTACTTCATTTCCCCCCTTACGAGCAGTACTTC
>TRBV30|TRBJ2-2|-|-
CAWSVGQSNTGELFF
TGTGCCTGGAGTGTAGGACAGTCGAACACCGGGGAGCTGTTTTTT
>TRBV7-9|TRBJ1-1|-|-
CASSPDSPEAFF
TGTGCCAGCAGCCCCGACAGCCCTGAAGCTTTCTTT